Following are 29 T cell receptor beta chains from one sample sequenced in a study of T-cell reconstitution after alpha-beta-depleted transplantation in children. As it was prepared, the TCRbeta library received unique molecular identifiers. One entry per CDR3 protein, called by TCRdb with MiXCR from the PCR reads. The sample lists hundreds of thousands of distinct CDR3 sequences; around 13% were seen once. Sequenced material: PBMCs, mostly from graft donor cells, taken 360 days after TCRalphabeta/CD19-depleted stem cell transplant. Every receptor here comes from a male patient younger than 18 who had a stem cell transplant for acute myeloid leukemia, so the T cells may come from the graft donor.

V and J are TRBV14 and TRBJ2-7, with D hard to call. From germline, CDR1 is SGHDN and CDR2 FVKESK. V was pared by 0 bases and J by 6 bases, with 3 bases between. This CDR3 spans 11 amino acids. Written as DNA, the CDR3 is TGTGCCAGCAGCCAAGAATCCGAGCAGTACTTC. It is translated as CASSQESEQYF.

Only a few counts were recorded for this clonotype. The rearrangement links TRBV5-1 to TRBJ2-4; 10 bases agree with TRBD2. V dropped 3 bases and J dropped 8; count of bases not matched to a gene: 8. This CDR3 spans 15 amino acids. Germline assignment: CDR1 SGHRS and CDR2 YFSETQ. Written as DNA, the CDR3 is TGCGCCAGCAGCTCCCTAGCGGGAGCGGCGGACATTCAGTACTTC. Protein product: CASSSLAGAADIQYF.

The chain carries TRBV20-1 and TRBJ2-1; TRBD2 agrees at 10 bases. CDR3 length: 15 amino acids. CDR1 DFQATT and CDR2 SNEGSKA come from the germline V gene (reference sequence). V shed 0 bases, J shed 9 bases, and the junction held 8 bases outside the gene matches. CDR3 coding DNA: TGCAGTGCTAGAGATGCAAGCGGGAGGGCCAGTGAGCAGTTCTTC. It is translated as CSARDASGRASEQFF.

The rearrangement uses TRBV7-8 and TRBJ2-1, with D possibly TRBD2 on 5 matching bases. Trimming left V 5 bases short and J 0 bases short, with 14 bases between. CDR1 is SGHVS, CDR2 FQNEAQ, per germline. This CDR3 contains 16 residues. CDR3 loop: CASSRESGPSYNEQFF. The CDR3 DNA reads TGTGCCAGCAGCCGAGAAAGCGGTCCCTCCTACAATGAGCAGTTCTTC.

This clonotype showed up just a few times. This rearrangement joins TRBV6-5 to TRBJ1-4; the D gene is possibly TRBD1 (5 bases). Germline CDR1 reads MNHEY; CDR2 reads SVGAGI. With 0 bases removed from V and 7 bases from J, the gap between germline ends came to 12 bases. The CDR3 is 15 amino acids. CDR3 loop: CASSYSGGGGEKLFF. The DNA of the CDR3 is TGTGCCAGCAGTTACTCCGGGGGAGGCGGTGAAAAACTGTTTTTT.

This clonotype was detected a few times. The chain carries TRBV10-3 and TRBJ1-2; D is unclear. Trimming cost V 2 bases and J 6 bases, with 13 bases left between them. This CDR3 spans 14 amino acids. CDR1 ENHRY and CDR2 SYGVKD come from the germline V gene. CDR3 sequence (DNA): TGTGCCATCAGTGAGGATGTAGGCCTAAATGGCTACACCTTC. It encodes CAISEDVGLNGYTF.

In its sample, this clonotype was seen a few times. In nucleotides, the CDR3 is TGCGCCAGCAGCTTGGCCAACACAGCCTACGAGCAGTACTTC. Translating it yields CASSLANTAYEQYF. This chain connects TRBV5-1 to TRBJ2-7; D not certain. CDR1 is SGHRS, CDR2 YFSETQ, per germline. Trimming cost V 0 bases and J 2 bases, with 9 bases left between them. The CDR3 covers 14 residues. The full variable domain, with the rest looked up from reference TRBV5-1 and TRBJ2-7, is KAGVTQTPRYLIKTRGQQVTLSCSPISGHRSVSWYQQTPGQGLQFLFEYFSETQRNKGNFPGRFSGRQFSNSRSEMNVSTLELGDSALYLCASSLANTAYEQYFGPGTRLTVT.

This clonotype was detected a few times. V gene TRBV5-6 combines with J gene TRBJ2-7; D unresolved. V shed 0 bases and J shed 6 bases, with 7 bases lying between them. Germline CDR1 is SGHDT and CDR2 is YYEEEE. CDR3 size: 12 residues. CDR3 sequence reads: CASSLAHLEQYF. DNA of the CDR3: TGTGCCAGCAGCTTGGCCCATCTCGAGCAGTACTTC.

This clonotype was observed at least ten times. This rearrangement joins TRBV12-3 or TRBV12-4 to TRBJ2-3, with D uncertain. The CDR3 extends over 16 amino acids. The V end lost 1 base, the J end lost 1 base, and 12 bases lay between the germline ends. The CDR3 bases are TGTGCCAGCAGTTTAGGCGACTCGTCGGGCACAGATACGCAGTATTTT. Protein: CASSLGDSSGTDTQYF.

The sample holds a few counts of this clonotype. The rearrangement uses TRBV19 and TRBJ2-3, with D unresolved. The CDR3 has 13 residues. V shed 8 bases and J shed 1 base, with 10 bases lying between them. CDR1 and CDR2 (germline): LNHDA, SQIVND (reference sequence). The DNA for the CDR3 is TGTGCCAGTGGCCTTCGAGGCACAGATACGCAGTATTTT. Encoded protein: CASGLRGTDTQYF.

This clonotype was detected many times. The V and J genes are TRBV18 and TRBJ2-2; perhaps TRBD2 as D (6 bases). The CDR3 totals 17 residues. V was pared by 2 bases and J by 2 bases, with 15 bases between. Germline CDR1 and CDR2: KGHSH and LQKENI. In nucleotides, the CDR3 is TGTGCCAGCTCACCATACACTGGGACTCCTAACACCGGGGAGCTGTTTTTT. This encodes CASSPYTGTPNTGELFF.

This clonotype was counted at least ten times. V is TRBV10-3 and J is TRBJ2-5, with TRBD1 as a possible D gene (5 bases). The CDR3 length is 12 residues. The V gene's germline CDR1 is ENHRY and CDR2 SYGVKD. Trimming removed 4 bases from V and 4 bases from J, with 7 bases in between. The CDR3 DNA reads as TGTGCCATCAGTGTAACAGGAGAGACCCAGTACTTC. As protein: CAISVTGETQYF.

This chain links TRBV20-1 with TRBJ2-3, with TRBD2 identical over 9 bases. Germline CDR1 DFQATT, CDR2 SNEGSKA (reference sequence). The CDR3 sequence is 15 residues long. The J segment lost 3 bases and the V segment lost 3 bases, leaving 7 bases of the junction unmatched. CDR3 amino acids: CSASRAGGPTDTQYF. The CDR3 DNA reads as TGCAGTGCTAGTAGGGCGGGAGGGCCGACAGATACGCAGTATTTT.

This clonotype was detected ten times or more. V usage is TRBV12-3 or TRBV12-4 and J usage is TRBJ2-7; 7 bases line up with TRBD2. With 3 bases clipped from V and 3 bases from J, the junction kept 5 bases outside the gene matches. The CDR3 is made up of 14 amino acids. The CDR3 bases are TGTGCCAGCAGTTTGAGCGGGATGAGCTACGAGCAGTACTTC. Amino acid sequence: CASSLSGMSYEQYF.

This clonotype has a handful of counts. CDR3 sequence reads: CASSPDASSGLSTDTQYF. DNA of the CDR3: TGCGCCAGCAGCCCTGACGCCTCTAGCGGCCTTAGCACAGATACGCAGTATTTT. The V and J genes are TRBV4-3 and TRBJ2-3, with 7 bases identical to TRBD2. Germline assignment: CDR1 LGHNA and CDR2 YSLEER. V gave up 4 bases and J gave up 0 bases; unmatched junction bases: 13. The CDR3 contains 18 residues.

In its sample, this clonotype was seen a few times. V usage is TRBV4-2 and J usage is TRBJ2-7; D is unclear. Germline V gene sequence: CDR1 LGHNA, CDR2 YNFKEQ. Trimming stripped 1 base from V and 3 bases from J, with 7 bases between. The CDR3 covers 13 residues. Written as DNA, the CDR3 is TGTGCCAGCAGCCAAGTGGCAAGCTACGAGCAGTACTTC. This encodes CASSQVASYEQYF.

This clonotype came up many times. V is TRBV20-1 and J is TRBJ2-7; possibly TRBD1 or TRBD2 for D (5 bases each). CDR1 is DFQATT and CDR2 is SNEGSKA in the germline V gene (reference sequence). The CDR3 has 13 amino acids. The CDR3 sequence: CKIRGPGWIEQYF. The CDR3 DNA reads TGCAAGATCCGGGGCCCGGGTTGGATCGAGCAGTACTTC.

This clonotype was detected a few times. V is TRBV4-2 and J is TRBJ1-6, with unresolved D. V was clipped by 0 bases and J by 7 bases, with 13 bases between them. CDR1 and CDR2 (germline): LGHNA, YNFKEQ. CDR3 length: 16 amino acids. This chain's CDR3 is CASSQDIGPVNSPLHF. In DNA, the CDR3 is TGTGCCAGCAGCCAAGATATTGGCCCCGTAAATTCACCCCTCCACTTT.

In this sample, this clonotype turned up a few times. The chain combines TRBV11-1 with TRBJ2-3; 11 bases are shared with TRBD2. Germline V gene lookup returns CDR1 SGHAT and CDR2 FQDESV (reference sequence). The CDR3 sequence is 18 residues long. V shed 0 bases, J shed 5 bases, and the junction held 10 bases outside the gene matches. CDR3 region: CASSLASSGRPRGDTQYF. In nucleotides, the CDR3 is TGTGCCAGCAGCTTAGCGTCTAGCGGGAGGCCAAGGGGAGATACGCAGTATTTT. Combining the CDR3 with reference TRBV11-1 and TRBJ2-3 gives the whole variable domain EAEVAQSPRYKITEKSQAVAFWCDPISGHATLYWYRQILGQGPELLVQFQDESVVDDSQLPKDRFSAERLKGVDSTLKIQPAELGDSAMYLCASSLASSGRPRGDTQYFGPGTRLTVL.

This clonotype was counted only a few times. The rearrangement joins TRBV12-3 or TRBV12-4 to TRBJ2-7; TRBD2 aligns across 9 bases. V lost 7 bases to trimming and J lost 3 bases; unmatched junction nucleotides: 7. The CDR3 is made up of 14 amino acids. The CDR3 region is CASTDTTSGYEQYF. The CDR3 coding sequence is TGTGCCAGCACCGATACGACTAGCGGCTACGAGCAGTACTTC.

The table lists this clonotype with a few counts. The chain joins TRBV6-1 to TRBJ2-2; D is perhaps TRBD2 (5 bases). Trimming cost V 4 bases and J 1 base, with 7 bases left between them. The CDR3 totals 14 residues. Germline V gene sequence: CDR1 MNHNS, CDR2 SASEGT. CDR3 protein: CASSVALNTGELFF. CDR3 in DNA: TGTGCCAGCAGTGTAGCGCTGAACACCGGGGAGCTGTTTTTT.

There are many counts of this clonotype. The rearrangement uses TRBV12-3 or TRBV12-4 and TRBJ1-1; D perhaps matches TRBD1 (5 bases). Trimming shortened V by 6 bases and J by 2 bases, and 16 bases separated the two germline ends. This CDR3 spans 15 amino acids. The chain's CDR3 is CASRPAPRGNTEAFF. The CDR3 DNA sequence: TGTGCCAGCAGGCCGGCTCCTAGGGGAAACACTGAAGCTTTCTTT.

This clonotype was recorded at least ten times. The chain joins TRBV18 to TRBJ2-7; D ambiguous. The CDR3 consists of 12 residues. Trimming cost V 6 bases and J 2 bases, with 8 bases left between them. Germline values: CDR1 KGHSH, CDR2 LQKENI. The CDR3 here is CASSPTTYEQYF. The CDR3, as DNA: TGTGCCAGCTCCCCGACGACCTACGAGCAGTACTTC.

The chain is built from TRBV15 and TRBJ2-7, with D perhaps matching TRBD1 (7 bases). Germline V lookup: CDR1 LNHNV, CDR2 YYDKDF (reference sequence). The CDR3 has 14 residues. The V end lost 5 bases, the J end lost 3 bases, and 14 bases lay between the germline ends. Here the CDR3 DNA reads TGTGCCACCAGCGCGTACAGGGGAGGCTACGAGCAGTACTTC. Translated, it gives CATSAYRGGYEQYF.

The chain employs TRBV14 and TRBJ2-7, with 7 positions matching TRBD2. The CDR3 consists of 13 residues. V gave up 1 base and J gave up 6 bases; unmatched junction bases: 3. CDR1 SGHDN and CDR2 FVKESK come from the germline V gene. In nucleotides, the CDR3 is TGTGCCAGCAGCCAAGTAAGGACTAGCGAGCAGTACTTC. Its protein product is CASSQVRTSEQYF. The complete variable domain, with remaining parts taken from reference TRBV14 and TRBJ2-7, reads EAGVTQFPSHSVIEKGQTVTLRCDPISGHDNLYWYRRVMGKEIKFLLHFVKESKQDESGMPNNRFLAERTGGTYSTLKVQPAELEDSGVYFCASSQVRTSEQYFGPGTRLTVT.

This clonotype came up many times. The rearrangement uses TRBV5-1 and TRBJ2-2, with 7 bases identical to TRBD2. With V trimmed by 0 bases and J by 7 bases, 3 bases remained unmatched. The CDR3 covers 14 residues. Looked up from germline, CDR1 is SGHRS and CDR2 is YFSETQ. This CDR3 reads CASSLGLAVGELFF. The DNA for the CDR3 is TGCGCCAGCAGCTTGGGACTAGCCGTCGGGGAGCTGTTTTTT.

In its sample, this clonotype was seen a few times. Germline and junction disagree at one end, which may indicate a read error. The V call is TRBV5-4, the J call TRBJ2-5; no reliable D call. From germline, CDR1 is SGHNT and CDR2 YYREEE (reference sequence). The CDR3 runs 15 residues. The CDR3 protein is CASSLDLRHQETQYF. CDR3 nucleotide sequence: TGTGCCAGCAGTTTGGACCTCCGCCACCAAGAGACCCAGTACTTC.

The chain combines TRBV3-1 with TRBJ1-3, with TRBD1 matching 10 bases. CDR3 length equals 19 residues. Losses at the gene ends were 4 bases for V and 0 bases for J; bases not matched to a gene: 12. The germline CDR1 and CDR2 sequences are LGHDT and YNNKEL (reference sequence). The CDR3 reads CASSRRRQGAWASGNTIYF. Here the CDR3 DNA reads TGTGCCAGCAGCCGTCGACGACAGGGGGCCTGGGCCTCTGGAAACACCATATATTTT. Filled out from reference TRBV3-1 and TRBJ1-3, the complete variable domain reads DTAVSQTPKYLVTQMGNDKSIKCEQNLGHDTMYWYKQDSKKFLKIMFSYNNKELIINETVPNRFSPKSPDKAHLNLHINSLELGDSAVYFCASSRRRQGAWASGNTIYFGEGSWLTVV.

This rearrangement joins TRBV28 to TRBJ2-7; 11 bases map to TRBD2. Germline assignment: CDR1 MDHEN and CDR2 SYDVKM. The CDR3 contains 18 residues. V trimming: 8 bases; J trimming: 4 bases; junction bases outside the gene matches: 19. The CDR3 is CASPIKELAGVEKYEQYF. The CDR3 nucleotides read TGTGCCAGCCCCATTAAGGAACTAGCGGGAGTTGAGAAATACGAGCAGTACTTC.